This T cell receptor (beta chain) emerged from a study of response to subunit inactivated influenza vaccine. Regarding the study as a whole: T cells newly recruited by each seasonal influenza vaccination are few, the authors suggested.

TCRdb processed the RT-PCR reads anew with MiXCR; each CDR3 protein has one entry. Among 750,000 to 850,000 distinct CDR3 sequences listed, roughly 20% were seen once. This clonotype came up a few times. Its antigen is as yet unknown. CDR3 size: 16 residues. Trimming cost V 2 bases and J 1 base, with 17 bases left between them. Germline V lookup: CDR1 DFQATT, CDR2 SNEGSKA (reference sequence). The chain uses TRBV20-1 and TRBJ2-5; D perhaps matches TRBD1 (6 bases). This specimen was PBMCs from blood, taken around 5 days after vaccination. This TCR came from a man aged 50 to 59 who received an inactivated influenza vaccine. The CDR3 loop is CSARSFQGSIQETQYF. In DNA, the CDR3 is TGCAGTGCTAGATCTTTCCAGGGGTCAATCCAAGAGACCCAGTACTTC.